The 8 T cell receptor beta chains below all came from one sample that was sequenced in a study of T-cell memory formation after mild COVID-19. TCRdb redid the calling of the 5' RACE reads with MiXCR, one entry per CDR3 protein. The sample consists of about 360,000 distinct CDR3 sequences, around an eighth of them appearing once. The sequencing sample was made of PBMCs or a T cell subset sorted from them (not recorded which). These receptors all come from a man aged 18 to 29 who had mild COVID-19 (a few samples of this study predate the infection). Cell type and time point are not known.

This clonotype was seen a handful of times. In nucleotides, the CDR3 is TGTGCCAGCAGTTTCAGTCGGACAGGGGGGAATCAGCCCCAGCATTTT. Its protein product is CASSFSRTGGNQPQHF. The chain couples TRBV6-5 to TRBJ1-5; 10 bases are shared with TRBD1. From germline, CDR1 is MNHEY and CDR2 SVGAGI. V trimming: 4 bases; J trimming: 4 bases; junction bases outside the gene matches: 7. The CDR3 runs to 16 residues.

The J gene is TRBJ2-3, the V gene TRBV18; TRBD2 matches at 7 bases. The CDR3 totals 16 residues. The germline CDR1 and CDR2 sequences are KGHSH and LQKENI. J lost 1 base, V lost 0 bases, and 4 bases had no gene match. CDR3 sequence (DNA): TGTGCCAGCTCACCACCGATCAGCGGGGGCACAGATACGCAGTATTTT. Its protein is CASSPPISGGTDTQYF.

This clonotype was counted between two and nine times. The gene calls are TRBV20-1 and TRBJ1-3; weak D call: TRBD1 (6 bases). Germline V gene data show CDR1 as DFQATT and CDR2 as SNEGSKA (reference sequence). V gave up 2 bases and J gave up 0 bases, with 8 bases separating them. This CDR3 spans 14 amino acids. The CDR3 loop is CSARLDSSGNTIYF. The CDR3 nucleotides are TGCAGTGCTAGACTGGACAGCTCTGGAAACACCATATATTTT.

The CDR3, as DNA: TGTGCCAGCAGCCTCAACGGGGCTCAGAAAGGCTACACCTTC. Protein: CASSLNGAQKGYTF. The chain carries TRBV7-9 and TRBJ1-2; the D gene is possibly TRBD1 (5 bases). The CDR3 is 14 amino acids. Germline CDR1 reads SEHNR; CDR2 reads FQNEAQ (reference sequence). V lost 5 bases and J 8 bases, leaving 18 bases between the germline ends.

The chain joins TRBV5-1 to TRBJ2-1, with D uncertain. V dropped 4 bases and J dropped 10 bases, with 18 bases sitting between them. The CDR3 is 14 amino acids. Looked up from germline, CDR1 is SGHRS and CDR2 is YFSETQ. CDR3 in DNA: TGCGCCAGCAGCCGCGACCTAGTAGTAGGCGAGCAGTTCTTC. It translates to CASSRDLVVGEQFF.

For this clonotype: At one boundary the junction diverges from the germline segment, which might be a read error. The chain has TRBV6-2 or TRBV6-3 and TRBJ1-6; D is ambiguous. This CDR3 is 16 amino acids long. Germline V gives CDR1 MNHEY, CDR2 SVGEGT. CDR3 sequence (DNA): TGTGCCGGCAGTTACCCCCTTCAGGAGTCAGGATCACCCCTCCACTTT. Translated: CAGSYPLQESGSPLHF.

This clonotype was detected only a few times. This chain joins TRBV19 and TRBJ1-2; D uncertain. The ends were cut back, 9 bases at V and 8 bases at J, with 10 bases in the middle. Germline CDR1 is LNHDA and CDR2 is SQIVND (reference sequence). This CDR3 has 10 amino acids. The CDR3 protein is CASGAWGYTF. CDR3 DNA sequence: TGTGCCAGCGGCGCGTGGGGCTACACCTTC.

In this sample, this clonotype turned up once. V gene TRBV4-2 combines with J gene TRBJ2-3; 13 bases line up with TRBD2. The CDR3 totals 20 residues. Germline V gene lookup returns CDR1 LGHNA and CDR2 YNFKEQ. After removal of 0 bases from V and 4 bases from J, the junction contained 13 bases not matched to a gene. The CDR3 here is CASSQDLLGLAGANADTQYF. CDR3 DNA: TGTGCCAGCAGCCAAGATTTACTCGGACTAGCGGGGGCCAACGCAGATACGCAGTATTTT.